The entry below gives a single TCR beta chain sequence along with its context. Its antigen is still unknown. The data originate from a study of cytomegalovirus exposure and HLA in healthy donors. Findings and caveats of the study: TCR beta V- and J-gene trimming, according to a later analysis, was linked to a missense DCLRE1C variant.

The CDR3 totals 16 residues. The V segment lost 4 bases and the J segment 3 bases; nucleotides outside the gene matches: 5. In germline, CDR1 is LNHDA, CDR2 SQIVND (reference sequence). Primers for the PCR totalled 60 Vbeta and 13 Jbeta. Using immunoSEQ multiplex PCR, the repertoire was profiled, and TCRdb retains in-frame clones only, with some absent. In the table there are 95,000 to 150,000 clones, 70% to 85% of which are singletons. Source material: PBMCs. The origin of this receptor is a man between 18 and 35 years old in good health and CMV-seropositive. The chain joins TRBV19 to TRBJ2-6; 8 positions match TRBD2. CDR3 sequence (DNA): TGTGCCAGTAGTACGGGGGGGGGTCTTGGGGCCAACGTCCTGACTTTC. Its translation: CASSTGGGLGANVLTF.